This T cell receptor (beta chain) came from a study of human T cells and chemical hapten exposure. Trimming removed 10 bases from V and 3 bases from J, with 20 bases in between. The CDR3 extends over 15 amino acids. Germline-derived CDR1 and CDR2 are MNHNS and SASEGT. TCRdb recomputed calls from the RACE reads with MiXCR, one row per CDR3 protein. This table has some 170,000 distinct CDR3 sequences, around 20% appearing once. This clonotype has only a few counts. Time point indicated: patch test 1, 2 weeks after DPC sensitization. This sample's treatment: therapeutic diphenylcyclopropenone sensitization with weekly scalp DPC.

The receptor's source is a woman aged 45-65 years with alopecia areata. Some clones in this sample may be carry-over from other donors' samples. Here the sequenced sample was whole blood, taken in connection with sensitization to the hapten diphenylcyclopropenone (DPC). The rearrangement links TRBV6-1 to TRBJ2-3; TRBD2 is a possible D gene (6 bases). CDR3 DNA: TGTGCCAACAAAAGGAGAGGGCGGGGAACAGATACGCAGTATTTT. Its translation is CANKRRGRGTDTQYF.